This T cell receptor (beta chain) is from a study of tumor and adjacent non-tumor tissue in lung cancer. Broader study findings: Tumor tissue had significantly higher TCR diversity than normal lung.

Three rounds of nested PCR, following a modified ARM-PCR protocol, produced the TCRbeta library. TCRdb itself ran the multiplex PCR reads through MiXCR, one entry per CDR3 protein. The table has 100,000 to 150,000 distinct CDR3 sequences, about 66% seen once; the top ten hold more than 10%. This sample's RNA came from whole unsorted tissue. This clonotype was counted a few times. Its antigen is currently unknown. J was trimmed by 6 bases and V by 7 bases; bases with no gene match: 12. CDR1 SQVTM and CDR2 ANQGSEA come from the germline V gene. The CDR3 contains 14 residues. The chain recombines TRBV29-1 with TRBJ2-1; 7 bases are a match to TRBD1. The TCR comes from a man in his thirties or forties with non-small cell lung cancer. Sequencing was carried out using lung tumor tissue. In DNA, the CDR3 is TGCAGCGCCGAAGGGACAGTGTGCTTCAATGAGCAGTTCTTC. Its translation: CSAEGTVCFNEQFF.